This T cell receptor beta chain was recorded in a study of T cells in Graves' hyperthyroidism and ophthalmopathy. The source material, RNA transcripts, was used to amplify TCR beta CDR3 regions. The TCR CDR3 was amplified in a first-round RT-PCR using the HTBI primer set. TCRdb reanalysed the multiplex PCR reads using MiXCR and keeps one entry per CDR3 protein. The sample consists of around 720,000 distinct CDR3 sequences, around a third of them appearing once. This clonotype was found many times. The sequencing input was blood. The clonotype originates from a woman aged 40-49 years with Graves' hyperthyroidism.

The CDR3 bases are TGTGCCAGCGAAATGGACAGAAACTACTACGAGCAGTACTTC. This codes for CASEMDRNYYEQYF. This chain joins TRBV2 and TRBJ2-7; D perhaps matches TRBD1 (6 bases). The length of the CDR3 is 14 residues. CDR1 is SNHLY and CDR2 is FYNNEI in the germline V gene. V was shortened by 8 bases and J by 3 bases, with 17 bases between the two germline ends.